These 22 T cell receptor beta chains were sequenced from one sample in a study of T cells after yellow fever vaccination. TCRdb ran MiXCR on the 5' RACE reads and lists one entry per CDR3 protein. This table has some 290,000 distinct CDR3 sequences, 9.5% to 12% appearing once. The sample was CD4+ T cells sorted from PBMCs, taken 45 days after the yellow fever booster vaccination. These receptor sequences come from a man aged 18-30 years who received the YFV17D yellow fever vaccine.

In its sample, this clonotype was seen a few times. The rearrangement uses TRBV4-3 and TRBJ1-3; D ambiguous. Trimming pared 0 bases from V and 2 bases from J, leaving 8 bases between. The CDR3 extends over 15 amino acids. CDR1 is LGHNA, CDR2 YSLEER, per germline. CDR3 DNA sequence: TGCGCCAGCAGCCAAGATGTGGCGGCTGGAAACACCATATATTTT. It yields the protein CASSQDVAAGNTIYF.

The gene calls are TRBV20-1 and TRBJ2-1, with D maybe TRBD1 (6 bases). The CDR3 loop spans 12 amino acids. CDR1 and CDR2 (germline): DFQATT, SNEGSKA (reference sequence). V gave up 2 bases and J gave up 6 bases, with 8 bases separating them. As DNA, the CDR3 is TGCAGTGCTAGAAGGACAGTCAATGAGCAGTTCTTC. Translated: CSARRTVNEQFF.

This rearrangement joins TRBV5-1 to TRBJ1-6; tentative D call: TRBD1 (6 bases). CDR1 and CDR2 (germline): SGHRS, YFSETQ. The CDR3 runs 16 residues. The V end lost 0 bases, the J end lost 9 bases, and 16 bases lay between the germline ends. The CDR3 nucleotides are TGCGCCAGCAGCTTGGGCTCGACAGGAACGGGTTCACCCCTCCACTTT. Translation gives CASSLGSTGTGSPLHF.

A few counts support this clonotype. The gene calls are TRBV27 and TRBJ2-3; D not resolved. The CDR3 is 13 amino acids. Germline loops: CDR1 MNHEY, CDR2 SMNVEV (reference sequence). The V end lost 5 bases, the J end lost 5 bases, and 11 bases lay between the germline ends. As DNA, the CDR3 is TGTGCCAGCAGTCCCCCCCTCCAAGATACGCAGTATTTT. As protein: CASSPPLQDTQYF.

In this sample, this clonotype turned up a few times. This chain links TRBV2 with TRBJ2-3, with D maybe TRBD1 (7 bases). The V end was cut by 7 bases, the J end by 6 bases, with 20 bases between. The germline gives CDR1 SNHLY, CDR2 FYNNEI. The length of the CDR3 is 15 residues. The CDR3 protein is CASIQPGGPRDTQYF. Here the CDR3 DNA reads TGTGCCAGCATTCAGCCAGGGGGGCCTCGGGATACGCAGTATTTT.

Ten or more counts support this clonotype. The rearrangement uses TRBV6-6 and TRBJ2-2; D uncertain. CDR1 is MNHNY, CDR2 SVGAGI, per germline (reference sequence). The CDR3 has 14 residues. Trimming left V 0 bases short and J 7 bases short, with 9 bases between. CDR3 bases: TGTGCCAGCAGTTACTCGATAGGGATCGGGGAGCTGTTTTTT. It yields the protein CASSYSIGIGELFF.

This chain connects TRBV9 to TRBJ2-2; 13 bases are shared with TRBD2. With V trimmed by 3 bases and J by 4 bases, 6 bases remained unmatched. This CDR3 contains 17 residues. Germline V gives CDR1 SGDLS, CDR2 YYNGEE. The CDR3 is CASSATSGGSFTGELFF. The CDR3 DNA sequence: TGTGCCAGCAGCGCGACTAGCGGGGGGTCTTTCACCGGGGAGCTGTTTTTT.

This chain joins TRBV7-2 and TRBJ2-3; D possibly corresponds to TRBD1 (5 bases). The CDR3 has 16 residues. The germline CDR1 and CDR2 sequences are SGHTA and FQGNSA. Trimming removed 5 bases from V and 2 bases from J, with 17 bases in between. Here the CDR3 reads CASSGRGMASTDTQYF. In nucleotides, the CDR3 is TGTGCCAGCAGCGGAAGGGGTATGGCCTCCACAGATACGCAGTATTTT.

This clonotype occurred a few times. The V and J genes are TRBV6-6 and TRBJ1-2; D remains unclear. Germline CDR1 MNHNY, CDR2 SVGAGI (reference sequence). V was cut by 7 bases and J by 5 bases, with 14 bases left in between. This CDR3 has 13 residues. For the CDR3, the DNA is TGTGCCAGCAACCCGGGCCAGGAATATGGCTACACCTTC. It yields the protein CASNPGQEYGYTF.

This clonotype was detected ten times or more. The J gene is TRBJ2-3, the V gene TRBV5-6, with 7 bases identical to TRBD2. The CDR3 extends over 16 amino acids. J was trimmed by 2 bases and V by 4 bases; bases with no gene match: 10. CDR1 and CDR2 from the germline V gene are SGHDT and YYEEEE. CDR3 DNA sequence: TGTGCCAGCAGCCGGGAAGGACGGGGGGACACAGATACGCAGTATTTT. Its translation is CASSREGRGDTDTQYF.

This clonotype was seen repeatedly, ten times or more. The chain combines TRBV7-2 with TRBJ2-5; TRBD2 agrees at 11 bases. The V gene end was trimmed by 0 bases and the J gene end by 5 bases; junction bases not matched to a gene: 11. Looked up from germline, CDR1 is SGHTA and CDR2 is FQGNSA. The CDR3 covers 18 residues. CDR3 amino acids: CASSLALLAGGGWETQYF. The CDR3 region has the DNA TGTGCCAGCAGCTTAGCGCTTCTAGCGGGGGGAGGTTGGGAGACCCAGTACTTC.

This clonotype was seen more than once but under ten times. The chain has TRBV12-3 or TRBV12-4 and TRBJ2-7, with D perhaps TRBD1 (6 bases). CDR3 size: 13 residues. Trimming pared 3 bases from V and 2 bases from J, leaving 8 bases between. The CDR3 nucleotides are TGTGCCAGCAGTTTTAGGGACACCTACGAGCAGTACTTC. Protein sequence: CASSFRDTYEQYF.

The chain couples TRBV5-6 to TRBJ2-1, with D unclear. CDR3 length equals 11 residues. Germline V gene data show CDR1 as SGHDT and CDR2 as YYEEEE. V was pared by 0 bases and J by 15 bases, with 10 bases between. The CDR3 region has the DNA TGTGCCAGCAGCTTGGAGACATCACTGTTCTTC. Its protein product is CASSLETSLFF.

This clonotype was found many times. The J gene is TRBJ2-3, the V gene TRBV5-6, with 7 bases aligning to TRBD1. The ends lost 4 bases at V and 1 base at J; junction bases unmatched: 12. CDR3 length equals 17 residues. Germline CDR1 is SGHDT and CDR2 is YYEEEE. The CDR3 reads CASSPADRDGGTDTQYF. The CDR3 nucleotides are TGTGCCAGCAGCCCAGCAGACAGGGATGGGGGCACAGATACGCAGTATTTT. Together with reference TRBV5-6 and TRBJ2-3, the CDR3 gives the full variable domain: DAGVTQSPTHLIKTRGQQVTLRCSPKSGHDTVSWYQQALGQGPQFIFQYYEEEERQRGNFPDRFSGHQFPNYSSELNVNALLLGDSALYLCASSPADRDGGTDTQYFGPGTRLTVL.

This clonotype was detected ten times or more. J is TRBJ2-1 and V is TRBV7-8, with a possible D match to TRBD2 (6 bases). Germline CDR1 is SGHVS and CDR2 is FQNEAQ. The germline V and J ends were trimmed by 6 bases and 9 bases, with 24 bases remaining between them. The CDR3 loop spans 16 amino acids. CDR3 sequence reads: CASSQGRGAKVGEQFF. The CDR3 nucleotides read TGTGCCAGCAGTCAAGGGCGCGGGGCCAAGGTTGGTGAGCAGTTCTTC. The full variable domain, in which reference TRBV7-8 and TRBJ2-1 provide the parts outside the CDR3, is GAGVSQSPRYKVAKRGQDVALRCDPISGHVSLFWYQQALGQGPEFLTYFQNEAQLDKSGLPSDRFFAERPEGSVSTLKIQRTQQEDSAVYLCASSQGRGAKVGEQFFGPGTRLTVL.

The chain recombines TRBV5-1 with TRBJ2-3; 10 bases map to TRBD2. After removal of 4 bases from V and 0 bases from J, the junction contained 11 bases not matched to a gene. CDR1 is SGHRS, CDR2 YFSETQ, per germline. CDR3 size: 18 residues. The CDR3 coding sequence is TGCGCCAGCAGCCCCTATATCCCGGGACTAGCGAGCACAGATACGCAGTATTTT. This translates into CASSPYIPGLASTDTQYF. The full variable domain, completed using reference TRBV5-1 and TRBJ2-3, is KAGVTQTPRYLIKTRGQQVTLSCSPISGHRSVSWYQQTPGQGLQFLFEYFSETQRNKGNFPGRFSGRQFSNSRSEMNVSTLELGDSALYLCASSPYIPGLASTDTQYFGPGTRLTVL.

This clonotype has a handful of counts. The chain is built from TRBV6-1 and TRBJ1-2; D is possibly TRBD1 (5 bases). Germline assignment: CDR1 MNHNS and CDR2 SASEGT. Trimming shortened V by 5 bases and J by 7 bases, and 17 bases separated the two germline ends. The CDR3 runs 14 residues. CDR3 sequence: CASSPVSGRGGYTF. The CDR3 bases are TGTGCCAGCAGTCCCGTGTCGGGGCGGGGTGGCTACACCTTC.

This clonotype showed up just a few times. The chain is built from TRBV7-9 and TRBJ2-2; 8 positions agree with TRBD1. The ends lost 6 bases at V and 6 bases at J; junction bases unmatched: 3. Germline assignment: CDR1 SEHNR and CDR2 FQNEAQ (reference sequence). The CDR3 extends over 13 amino acids. CDR3 sequence reads: CASRLTGAGELFF. The CDR3 nucleotides read TGTGCCAGCAGACTGACAGGGGCCGGGGAGCTGTTTTTT.

This clonotype was recorded at least ten times. The rearrangement joins TRBV7-8 to TRBJ1-5; D is perhaps TRBD1 (5 bases). There are 18 residues in the CDR3. Germline V lookup: CDR1 SGHVS, CDR2 FQNEAQ. Between the trimmed V and J ends, which lost 5 bases and 2 bases, there was a span of 22 bases. Here the CDR3 DNA reads TGTGCCAGCAGCCCAATCGACAGCCTGCAGCTGCGCAATCAGCCCCAGCATTTT. This encodes CASSPIDSLQLRNQPQHF.

CDR3 loop: CASSWLAGGTDTQYF. The DNA of the CDR3 is TGTGCCAGCAGCTGGCTAGCGGGGGGCACAGATACGCAGTATTTT. This rearrangement joins TRBV7-6 to TRBJ2-3; TRBD2 agrees at 10 bases. This CDR3 is built from 15 residues. From germline, CDR1 is SGHVS and CDR2 FNYEAQ. V dropped 4 bases and J dropped 1; count of bases not matched to a gene: 2.

This clonotype was detected a few times. The chain is built from TRBV5-1 and TRBJ2-2; D is perhaps TRBD2 (6 bases). Germline CDR1 is SGHRS and CDR2 is YFSETQ. The CDR3 covers 15 residues. Between the trimmed V and J ends, which lost 4 bases and 0 bases, there was a span of 10 bases. DNA for the CDR3: TGCGCCAGCAGCCTCCCGGGAGCGAACACCGGGGAGCTGTTTTTT. Translation: CASSLPGANTGELFF. Using reference TRBV5-1 and TRBJ2-2 for the parts outside the CDR3, the full variable domain is KAGVTQTPRYLIKTRGQQVTLSCSPISGHRSVSWYQQTPGQGLQFLFEYFSETQRNKGNFPGRFSGRQFSNSRSEMNVSTLELGDSALYLCASSLPGANTGELFFGEGSRLTVL.

This clonotype was detected a few times. This chain uses TRBV10-3 with TRBJ2-3; 9 bases are shared with TRBD2. Trimming removed 0 bases from V and 4 bases from J; junction bases left unmatched: 2. The length of the CDR3 is 15 residues. Germline loops: CDR1 ENHRY, CDR2 SYGVKD. CDR3 protein: CAISESSGGPDTQYF. CDR3 nucleotides: TGTGCCATCAGTGAGTCTAGCGGGGGTCCAGATACGCAGTATTTT.